This T cell receptor (beta chain) was identified in a study of T-cell memory formation after mild COVID-19. V lost 1 base, J lost 6 bases, and 2 bases stayed unmatched. Germline-derived CDR1 and CDR2 are LNHNV and YYDKDF (reference sequence). The CDR3 consists of 13 residues. Employing constant-segment primers, 5'RACE generated TCR alpha and TCR beta cDNA libraries bearing sample barcodes and UMIs. TCRdb recomputed calls from the 5' RACE reads with MiXCR, one row per CDR3 protein. The sample holds tens of thousands of distinct CDR3 sequences, approximately 9% seen once. This clonotype was observed a few times.

The sequenced sample consisted of PBMCs or a T cell subset sorted from them (not recorded which). The chain joins TRBV15 to TRBJ1-1, with 7 positions matching TRBD1. The source of this sequence is an adult woman who had mild COVID-19 (a few samples of this study predate the infection). Cell type and time point are not known. DNA of the CDR3: TGTGCCACCAGCAGAGGACAGGGAGCTGAAGCTTTCTTT. Translated, it gives CATSRGQGAEAFF.